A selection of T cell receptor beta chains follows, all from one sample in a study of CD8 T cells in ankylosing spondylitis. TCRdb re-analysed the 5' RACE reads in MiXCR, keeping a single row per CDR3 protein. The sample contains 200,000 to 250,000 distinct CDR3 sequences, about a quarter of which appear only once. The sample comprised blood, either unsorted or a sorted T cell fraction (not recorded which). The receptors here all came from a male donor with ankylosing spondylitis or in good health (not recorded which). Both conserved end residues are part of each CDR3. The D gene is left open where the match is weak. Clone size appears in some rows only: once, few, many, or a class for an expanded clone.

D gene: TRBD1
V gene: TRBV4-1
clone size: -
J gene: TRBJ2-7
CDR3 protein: CASSQETGSSYEQYF
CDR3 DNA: TGCGCCAGCAGCCAAGAGACAGGGAGCTCCTACGAGCAGTACTTC

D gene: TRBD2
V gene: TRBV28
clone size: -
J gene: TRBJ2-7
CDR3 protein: CASRPTTSGSLYEQYF
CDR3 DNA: TGTGCCAGCAGACCCACAACTAGCGGGAGTCTATACGAGCAGTACTTC

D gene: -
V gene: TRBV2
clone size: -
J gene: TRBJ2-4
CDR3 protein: CASREPGRDIQYF
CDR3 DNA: TGTGCCAGCAGAGAACCTGGAAGGGACATTCAGTACTTC

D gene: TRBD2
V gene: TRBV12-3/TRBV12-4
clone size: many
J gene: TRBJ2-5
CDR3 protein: CASRLTSGQETQYF
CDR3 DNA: TGTGCCAGCAGACTTACTAGCGGCCAAGAGACCCAGTACTTC

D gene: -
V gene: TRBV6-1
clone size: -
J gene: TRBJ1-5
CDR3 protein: CASSATVSYQPQHF
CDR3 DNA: TGTGCCAGCAGTGCGACAGTTTCCTATCAGCCCCAGCATTTT

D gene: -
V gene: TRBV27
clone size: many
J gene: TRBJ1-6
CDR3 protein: CAVSSYNSPLHF
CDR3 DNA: TGTGCCGTGAGCTCCTATAATTCACCCCTCCACTTT

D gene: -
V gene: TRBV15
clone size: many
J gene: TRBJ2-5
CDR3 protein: CATSRAGESEETQYF
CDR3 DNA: TGTGCCACCAGCAGAGCAGGGGAAAGTGAAGAGACCCAGTACTTC

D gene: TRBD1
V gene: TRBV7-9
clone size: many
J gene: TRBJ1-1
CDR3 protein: CASSLTTGRTEAFF
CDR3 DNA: TGTGCCAGCAGCTTAACGACAGGGCGGACTGAAGCTTTCTTT

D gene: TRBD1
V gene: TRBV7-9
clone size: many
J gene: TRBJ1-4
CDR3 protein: CASSLPGGQGGKLFF
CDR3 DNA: TGTGCCAGCAGCCTCCCGGGGGGACAGGGAGGAAAACTGTTTTTT

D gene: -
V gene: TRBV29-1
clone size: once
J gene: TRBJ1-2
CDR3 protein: CSVEFGSYGYTF
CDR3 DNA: TGCAGCGTTGAATTCGGCAGCTATGGCTACACCTTC

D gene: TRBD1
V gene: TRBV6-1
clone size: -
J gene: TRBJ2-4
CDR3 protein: CASTPGGPPSIQYF
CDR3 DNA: TGTGCCAGCACCCCAGGGGGTCCCCCAAGCATTCAGTACTTC

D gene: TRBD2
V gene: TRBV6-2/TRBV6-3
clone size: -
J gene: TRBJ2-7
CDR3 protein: CASSLGTSGSDEQYF
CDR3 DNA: TGTGCCAGCAGTCTCGGGACTAGCGGGAGTGACGAGCAGTACTTC

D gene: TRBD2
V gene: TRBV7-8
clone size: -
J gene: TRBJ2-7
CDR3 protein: CASSLAGLAGDEQYF
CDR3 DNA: TGTGCCAGCAGCTTAGCGGGACTAGCGGGAGACGAGCAGTACTTC

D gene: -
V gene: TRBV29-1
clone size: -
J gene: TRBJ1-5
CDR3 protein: CSVGWTDNQPQHF
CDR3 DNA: TGCAGCGTTGGGTGGACAGATAATCAGCCCCAGCATTTT

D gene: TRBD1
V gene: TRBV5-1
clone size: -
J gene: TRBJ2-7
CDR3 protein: CASSLQGTGISYEQYF
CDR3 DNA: TGCGCCAGCAGCTTGCAGGGGACAGGGATCTCCTACGAGCAGTACTTC

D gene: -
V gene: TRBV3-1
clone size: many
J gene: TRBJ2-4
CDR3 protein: CASSQASQGRNIQYF
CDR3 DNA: TGTGCCAGCAGCCAGGCCTCCCAGGGGCGTAACATTCAGTACTTC

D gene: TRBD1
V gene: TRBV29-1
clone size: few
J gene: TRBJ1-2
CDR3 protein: CSVEGQGANYGYTF
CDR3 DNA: TGCAGCGTTGAGGGACAGGGAGCTAACTATGGCTACACCTTC

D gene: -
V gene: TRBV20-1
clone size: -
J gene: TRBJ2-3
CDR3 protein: CSATRRGSTDTQYF
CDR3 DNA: TGCAGTGCGACCCGACGGGGAAGCACAGATACGCAGTATTTT

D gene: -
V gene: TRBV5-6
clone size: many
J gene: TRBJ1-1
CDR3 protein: CASSWRSPHPAEAFF
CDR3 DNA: TGTGCCAGCAGCTGGCGGTCACCCCATCCCGCTGAAGCTTTCTTT

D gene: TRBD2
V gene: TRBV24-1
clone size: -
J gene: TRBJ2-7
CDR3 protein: CATKDVSGGCAYEQYF
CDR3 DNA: TGTGCCACCAAAGATGTCAGCGGGGGATGTGCCTACGAGCAGTACTTC